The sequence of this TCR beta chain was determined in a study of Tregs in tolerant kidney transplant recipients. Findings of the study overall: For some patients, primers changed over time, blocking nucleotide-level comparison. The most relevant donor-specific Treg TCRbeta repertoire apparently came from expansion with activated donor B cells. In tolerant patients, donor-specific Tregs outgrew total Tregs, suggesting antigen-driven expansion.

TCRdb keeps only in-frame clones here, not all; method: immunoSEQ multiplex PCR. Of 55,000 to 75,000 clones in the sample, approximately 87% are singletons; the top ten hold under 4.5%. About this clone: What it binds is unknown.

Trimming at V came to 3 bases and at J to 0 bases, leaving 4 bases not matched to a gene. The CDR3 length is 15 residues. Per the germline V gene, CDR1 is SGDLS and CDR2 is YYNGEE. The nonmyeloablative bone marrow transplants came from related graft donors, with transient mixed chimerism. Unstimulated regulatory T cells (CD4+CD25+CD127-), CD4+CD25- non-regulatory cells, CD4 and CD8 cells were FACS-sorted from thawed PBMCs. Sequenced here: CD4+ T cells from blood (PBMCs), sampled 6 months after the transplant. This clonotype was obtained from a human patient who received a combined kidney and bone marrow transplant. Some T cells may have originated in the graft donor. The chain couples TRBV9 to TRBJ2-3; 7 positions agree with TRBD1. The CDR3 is CASSAGTVSTDTQYF. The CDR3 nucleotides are TGTGCCAGCAGCGCCGGGACAGTTAGCACAGATACGCAGTATTTT.